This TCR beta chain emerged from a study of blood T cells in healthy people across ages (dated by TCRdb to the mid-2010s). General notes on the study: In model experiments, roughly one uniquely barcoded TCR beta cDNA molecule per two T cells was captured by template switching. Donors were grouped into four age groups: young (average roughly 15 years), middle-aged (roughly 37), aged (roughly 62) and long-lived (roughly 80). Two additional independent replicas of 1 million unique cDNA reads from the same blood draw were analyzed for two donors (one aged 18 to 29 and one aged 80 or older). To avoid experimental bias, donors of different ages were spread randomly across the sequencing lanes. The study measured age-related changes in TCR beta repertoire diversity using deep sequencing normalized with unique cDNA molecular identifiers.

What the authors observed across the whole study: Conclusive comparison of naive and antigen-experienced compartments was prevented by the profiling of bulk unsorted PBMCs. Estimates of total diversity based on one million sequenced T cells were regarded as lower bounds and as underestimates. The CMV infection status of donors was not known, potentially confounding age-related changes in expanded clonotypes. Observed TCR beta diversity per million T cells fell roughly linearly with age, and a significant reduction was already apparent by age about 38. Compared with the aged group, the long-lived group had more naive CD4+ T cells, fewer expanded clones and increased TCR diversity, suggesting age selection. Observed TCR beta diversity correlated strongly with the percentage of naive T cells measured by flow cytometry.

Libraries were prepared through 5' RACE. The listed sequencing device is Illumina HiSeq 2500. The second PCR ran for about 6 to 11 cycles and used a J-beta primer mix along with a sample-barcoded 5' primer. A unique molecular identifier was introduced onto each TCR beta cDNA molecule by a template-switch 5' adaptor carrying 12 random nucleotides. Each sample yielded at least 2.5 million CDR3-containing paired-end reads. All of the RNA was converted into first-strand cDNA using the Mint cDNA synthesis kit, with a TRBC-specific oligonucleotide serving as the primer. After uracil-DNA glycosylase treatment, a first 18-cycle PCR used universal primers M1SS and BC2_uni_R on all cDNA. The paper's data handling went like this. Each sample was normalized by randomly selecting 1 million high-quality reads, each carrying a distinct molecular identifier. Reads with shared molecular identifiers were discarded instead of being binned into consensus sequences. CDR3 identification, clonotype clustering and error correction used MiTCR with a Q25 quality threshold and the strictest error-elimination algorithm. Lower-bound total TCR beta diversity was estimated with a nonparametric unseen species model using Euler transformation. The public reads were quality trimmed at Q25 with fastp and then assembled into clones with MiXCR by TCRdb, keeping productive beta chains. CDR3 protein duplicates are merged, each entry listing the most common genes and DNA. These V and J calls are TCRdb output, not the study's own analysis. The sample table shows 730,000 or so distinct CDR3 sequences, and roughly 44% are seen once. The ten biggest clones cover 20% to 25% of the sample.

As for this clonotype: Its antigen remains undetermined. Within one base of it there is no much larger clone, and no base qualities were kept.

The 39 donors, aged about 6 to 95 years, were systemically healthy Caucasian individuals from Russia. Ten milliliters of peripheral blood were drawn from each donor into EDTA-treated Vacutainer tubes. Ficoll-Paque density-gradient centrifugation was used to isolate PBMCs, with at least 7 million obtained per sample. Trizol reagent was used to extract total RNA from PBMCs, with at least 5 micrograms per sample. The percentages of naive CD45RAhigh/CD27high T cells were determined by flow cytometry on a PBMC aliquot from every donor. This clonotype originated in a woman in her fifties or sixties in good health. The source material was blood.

This receptor has the CDR3 CASRGERETDTQYF. The DNA reads TGTGCCAGCAGGGGGGAGCGGGAAACAGATACGCAGTATTTT. The V gene is TRBV28 and the J gene is TRBJ2-3, with 7 bases aligning to TRBD2. Reading the germline V gene gives CDR1 MDHEN and CDR2 SYDVKM. The CDR3 sequence holds 14 residues, the cysteine and phenylalanine included. Just CDR3 DNA is preserved here, 42 bases in frame from base 1. At the junction V is shortened by 6 bases and J by 3 bases; bases outside the gene matches: 6.